The clone carrying this TCR beta chain was detected many times. Its target is not known. The data derive from a study of human T cells and chemical hapten exposure. Study in general: 2% DPC applied to a 2 cm by 2 cm arm area sensitized donors. All through the roughly 25-week study, the scalp of each patient received diphenylcyclopropenone doses weekly.

TCRdb reprocessed the RACE reads via MiXCR and lists one record per CDR3 protein. The sample holds over 65,000 distinct CDR3 sequences; around 10% are singletons and the top ten take 1.6%. Indicated time point: patch test 2, 6 weeks after DPC sensitization. Indicated treatment: therapeutic diphenylcyclopropenone sensitization with weekly scalp DPC. Blood collection took place prior to placing each patch test. V shed 6 bases and J shed 3 bases, with 9 bases lying between them. CDR3 length equals 11 residues. Germline V gene data show CDR1 as DFQATT and CDR2 as SNEGSKA (reference sequence). Whole-study findings and limits: DPC sensitization did not alter TCRs above 1 in 1000 frequency.

This specimen consisted of whole blood, obtained in connection with sensitization to the hapten diphenylcyclopropenone (DPC). This sequence originates from a man aged 18 to 30 with alopecia areata. Some clones in this sample may be carry-over from other donors' samples. The chain combines TRBV20-1 with TRBJ2-7; tentatively, D is TRBD1 (6 bases). The CDR3 sequence: CSAIRGYEQYF. Here the CDR3 DNA reads TGCAGTGCCATCAGGGGCTACGAGCAGTACTTC.